One TCR beta chain is described in this entry. Its antigen is still unknown. This sample stems from a study of a mutant IDH1 vaccine in newly diagnosed glioma. Study in general: First vaccine doses came 4-6 weeks after radiotherapy alone, or with temozolomide cycles. Treated individuals were approximately 62% male and about 38% female, averaging approximately 40 years of age.

The V segment lost 0 bases and the J segment 11 bases; nucleotides outside the gene matches: 10. CDR3 length equals 15 residues. Looked up from germline, CDR1 is SGHDT and CDR2 is YYEEEE. The sample's time point: week 35, safety follow-up. A 20-mer mutant IDH1 peptide at 300 ug was injected subcutaneously with topical imiquimod. Eight vaccine doses were administered to patients at weeks 1, 3, 5, 7, 11, 15, 19 and 23. TCRdb's table, derived via immunoSEQ multiplex PCR, lists solely in-frame clones and lacks some. This sample has around 60,000 clones, with roughly 76% found just once. The study's findings and limits: Vaccine-induced immune responses occurred in over 80% of patients.

The TCR comes from a middle-aged man with glioma. J is TRBJ2-5 and V is TRBV5-6; 10 bases are shared with TRBD1. The starting material was PBMCs, obtained from a glioma patient whose treatment included an IDH1 peptide vaccine. The chain's CDR3 is CASSLVTGGGWEQYF. CDR3 bases: TGTGCCAGCAGCTTGGTGACAGGGGGCGGTTGGGAGCAGTACTTC.